These T cell receptor beta chains were read from a single sample in a study of CD8 T cells in ankylosing spondylitis. TCRdb itself ran the 5' RACE reads through MiXCR, one entry per CDR3 protein. The table lists 75,000 to 95,000 distinct CDR3 sequences, roughly 9% of them singletons. Input material: blood, either unsorted or a sorted T cell fraction (not recorded which). The source is a male donor with ankylosing spondylitis. The CDR3 runs from the conserved cysteine through the conserved F or W. The order of the fields is V gene, CDR3 protein.

TRBV6-5 | CASSYSASGRVEQFF
TRBV18 | CASSPQGGGYNEQFF
TRBV27 | CASSPLGLANEQFF
TRBV6-1 | CASSTGLEVYNEQFF
TRBV27 | CASSPTGVHAFF
TRBV14 | CASSQDTGEDREAQYF
TRBV2 | CASSEGGGRADTQYF
TRBV20-1 | CSARDKASASSYEQYF
TRBV27 | CASLPETQYF
TRBV6-5 | CASSYGGPGTEAFF
TRBV20-1 | CSARMAGELFF
TRBV20-1 | CSAPGLANYNEQFF
TRBV25-1 | CASRRYGVGETQYF
TRBV12-3/TRBV12-4 | CASSSLRDRDHNEQFF
TRBV20-1 | CSAADRGHGYNSPLHF
TRBV7-9 | CASSSGQGNEQYF
TRBV11-2 | CASSLVMGSIRETQYF
TRBV29-1 | CSAESSYNEQFF
TRBV27 | CASSLSRQISTGELFF
TRBV7-9 | CASSLGRTDYEQYF
TRBV2 | CASSLAKGYEQYF
TRBV11-2 | CASSLLLAGVSNEQFF
TRBV27 | CASSPAGGLGEKLFF
TRBV12-3/TRBV12-4 | CASSFLEGFGYEQFF
TRBV11-2 | CASSPAGTVGSYEQYF
TRBV25-1 | CASSYTMNTEAFF
TRBV2 | CASSSAIWTTQPQHF
TRBV12-3/TRBV12-4 | CASSLVDLGTDTQYF
TRBV5-1 | CASRGTGGYYNSPLHF
TRBV5-1 | CASSLLGGEQYF
TRBV12-3/TRBV12-4 | CASRYTSTITQYF
TRBV15 | CATSEGPSYNEQFF
TRBV12-3/TRBV12-4 | CASSPKGPRRADTQYF
TRBV9 | CASSENRLEQFF
TRBV9 | CASSVVWGLTSYNEQFF
TRBV24-1 | CATSDFRAGIYNEQFF
TRBV27 | CASRPTKAYEQYF